This T cell receptor beta chain was sequenced in a study of siplizumab effects on memory and regulatory T cells (dated by TCRdb to about 2019). Context from the whole study: The study examined how the anti-CD2 antibody siplizumab affects alloreactive T-cell subsets in allogeneic mixed lymphocyte reactions built from human PBMCs.

V and J lose 4 bases and 4 bases, and a span of 22 bases separates them. The CDR3 has 17 amino acids, counting the end cysteine and phenylalanine. Only CDR3 DNA remains: 51 bases, in frame from the first base. Via the germline V gene, CDR1 is SGHVS and CDR2 FNYEAQ. Points on this clone: It has no known antigen specificity. No base quality values were provided; no much bigger clone lies one nucleotide off.

What the study reported, not specific to this receptor: Unstimulated naive T cells appeared more diverse than memory T cells, and naive cells seemed to contribute substantially to the alloresponse. Roughly 80-95% of proliferating CD4+ or CD8+ clones could not be assigned a naive or memory phenotype. In reactions with siplizumab, an average of around 70% of mappable alloreactive CD4+ clones were Treg-derived, compared with 25% to 30% in control reactions. Because sequences at frequencies below about 10^-5 were poorly captured, only a minor fraction of alloreactive clones could be mapped back to unstimulated subsets. No functional confirmation was obtained for the suppressive function of proliferating Tregs from siplizumab cultures. The cumulative frequency of alloreactive sequences traceable to unstimulated CD4+ memory T cells was significantly reduced by siplizumab.

Sorted unstimulated T cells, along with proliferating T cells recovered from mixed lymphocyte reactions, underwent TCRbeta CDR3 sequencing. Fresh whole blood from fewer than 11 HLA-typed healthy donors was used to isolate PBMCs. The library was generated by the immunoSEQ multiplex PCR assay. Each sample had 90,000 to 100,000 TCR templates assayed by the deep sequencing platform. Genomic DNA extracted from sorted T cells was used for TCRbeta CDR3 sequencing. The paper's data handling went like this. The R programming language was used for clonal analysis of TCRbeta CDR3 data. Alloreactive CD4+ and CD8+ clones were identified by comparing unstimulated samples to CFSE-low samples taken after the reaction. Regulatory or non-regulatory origin of alloreactive CD4+ clones was assigned by matching sequences to the sorted unstimulated Treg and non-Treg repertoires. TCRdb carries this immuneACCESS record with in-frame sequences only. Its versions omit some clonotypes, under half of them owing to an unresolved V gene in the studies checked, with the rest unexplained. Clonal size and the V and J genes are those of that table, whereas D and trimming came from the DNA. The sample contains over 60,000 clones, 91% of them found a single time. The top ten clonotypes cover approximately 30% of the sample.

The sample was CD8+ T cells sorted from blood. The clonotype originates from a human donor in good health. In this chain, TRBV7-6 is recombined with TRBJ2-5; TRBD1 might be the D gene, on 6 matching bases. The CDR3 reads as follows: CASSSLQGAEMIETQYF. The DNA is TGTGCCAGCAGCTCGTTACAGGGCGCCGAGATGATAGAGACCCAGTACTTC.